The source of this T cell receptor (beta chain) is a study of blood T cell repertoires in COVID-19. Whole-study context: Researchers got acute and convalescent COVID-19 samples from the United States, Italy and Spain. PBMCs, B-cell-depleted T cells, or T cells provided the cDNA or gDNA that made up the material.

In the authors' methods: Scientists estimated how many nucleated cells there were by amplifying reference gene primers. Here immunoSEQ multiplex PCR was the method, and the copy in TCRdb shows in-frame clones only, minus some. Clone size and the V and J calls come from that table; the DNA yielded D and trimming. Of about 50,000 clones listed, more than 80% are singletons. Germline assignment: CDR1 ENHRY and CDR2 SYGVKD. The germline V and J ends were trimmed by 3 bases and 7 bases, with 7 bases remaining between them. The CDR3 contains 12 residues. This chain links TRBV10-3 with TRBJ1-5; D might be TRBD1 (5 bases). Sequenced input: peripheral blood. The TCR was taken from a man in his sixties with acute or convalescent COVID-19. CDR3 region: CAISDGGQPQHF. The DNA for the CDR3 is TGTGCCATCAGTGATGGGGGGCAGCCCCAGCATTTT.